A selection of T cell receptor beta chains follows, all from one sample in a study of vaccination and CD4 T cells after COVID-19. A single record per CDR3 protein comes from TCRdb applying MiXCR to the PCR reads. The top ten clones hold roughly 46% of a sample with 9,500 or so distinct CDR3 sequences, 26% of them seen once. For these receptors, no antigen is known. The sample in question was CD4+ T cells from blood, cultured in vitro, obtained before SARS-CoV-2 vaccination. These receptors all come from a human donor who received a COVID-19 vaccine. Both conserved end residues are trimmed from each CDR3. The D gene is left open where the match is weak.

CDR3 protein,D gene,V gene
ASSNRGNTEAF,TRBD1,TRBV6-1
ASSLGPSGGASHNEQF,TRBD2,TRBV5-1
ASSQGTGMHGYT,TRBD1,TRBV6-1
AWSVNKGKNYGYT,-,TRBV30
ASSPRQGEGNQPQH,TRBD1,TRBV27
ASSAPGLGIQY,TRBD2,TRBV5-4
AISVSPGGATDTQY,TRBD1,TRBV10-3
ASISASGGAVYEQY,TRBD2,TRBV2
ASSEWGKLGELF,-,TRBV6-1
ASRGITGKNQPQH,-,TRBV2
ASSKEGEGPQH,-,TRBV21-1
ATSDPPVLHGYT,-,TRBV24-1
ASSLRDLDTDTQY,-,TRBV7-8
ASSGEGYGYT,-,TRBV28
AWSPPFRTRGYGYT,-,TRBV30
ASSMRRVETQY,-,TRBV19
ASSGGMANYGYT,-,TRBV2
ASSYDRGGRTEAF,TRBD1,TRBV6-5
ASSSTPRTGNYGYT,-,TRBV6-2/TRBV6-3
AWSLGTNEKLF,-,TRBV30
AGSKGGLAGDSDRYEQY,-,TRBV21-1
ASSRRSGANVLT,-,TRBV27
ASSIESGSGANVLT,-,TRBV19
ASKTTSGGAGREF,TRBD2,TRBV5-1
AIKWDRGTEAF,TRBD1,TRBV10-3
ASSGNRDQTQY,-,TRBV6-1
AISGIGEASPLH,-,TRBV10-3
ASSYRASGDTQY,TRBD2,TRBV6-5
ASERGGQDTQY,TRBD2,TRBV5-1
ASSLVPGQGGSPLH,TRBD1,TRBV7-9
ASSMFPDTPTYEQY,-,TRBV19
SARVAGNYGYT,-,TRBV20-1
ASSSSRQGRAF,TRBD1,TRBV6-5
ATSDSDRGFPDTQY,TRBD1,TRBV24-1
SVEFRLAGALREQY,TRBD2,TRBV29-1
SARDPEGGGASNTEAF,-,TRBV20-1
ASDGGVVAEQY,TRBD2,TRBV12-5
ASSAPTSGGPRWLGEQF,TRBD2,TRBV11-3
ASSYRSGGSYNEQF,TRBD2,TRBV6-2/TRBV6-3
ATSRGQGIAKNIQY,TRBD1,TRBV15
ASSLEEGQNRKNSYEQY,-,TRBV7-9
ANSRPTTGVQETQY,TRBD1,TRBV7-9
AIPSGGWRETQY,TRBD2,TRBV10-3
ATSTAYSFWNEQF,-,TRBV24-1
ASSATGGASFSGNTIY,TRBD1,TRBV2
ASSPGTEARDTQY,TRBD1,TRBV10-1
ASSVGTGGQPQH,TRBD1,TRBV9
ASSQVVLGEKLF,-,TRBV4-1
ASSQMPTGTSGSPLH,-,TRBV3-1
AWSRDRTNTDTQY,TRBD1,TRBV30
AWSVRGYPSYEQY,-,TRBV30
ASSRDSSGNTIY,TRBD1,TRBV5-1